The rows below give T cell receptor beta chains drawn from one sample of a study of T cell repertoires in cytomegalovirus infection. Each CDR3 protein gets one entry after TCRdb re-called the reads with MiXCR. The repertoire has some 940,000 distinct CDR3 sequences, 30% to 40% of them found once; the top ten carry roughly an eighth. Antigens of these TCRs are unknown. Sequenced here: cultured CD8+ T cells from PBMCs, sampled from culture after CMV antigen stimulation. These receptors all come from a human donor in good health (CMV status not recorded). Some clones in this sample may be carry-over from other donors' samples. CDR3s include the opening cysteine and the closing phenylalanine or tryptophan. A D gene is named only where the DNA matches it firmly. Size is stated for part of the rows, as once, few or many counts, or as a class when the clone is expanded.

clone_size j_call d_call v_call cdr3_nt cdr3_aa
few TRBJ1-1 NA TRBV5-6 TGTGCCAGCAGCATTTCGTCGGGGAACACTGAAGCTTTCTTT CASSISSGNTEAFF
few TRBJ2-2 NA TRBV6-2/TRBV6-3 TGTGCCAGCAGTTACCCGGGGCAGGGGTACACCGGGGAGCTGTTTTTT CASSYPGQGYTGELFF
few TRBJ2-3 NA TRBV12-3/TRBV12-4 TGTGCCAGCAGTGTAACCACAGATACGCAGTATTTT CASSVTTDTQYF
NA TRBJ2-1 NA TRBV6-1 TGTGCCAGCAGGGAGACTAGCTACAATGAGCAGTTCTTC CASRETSYNEQFF
many TRBJ1-2 TRBD1 TRBV6-1 TGTGCCAGCAGTGAATCAGGGACAGAGTATGGCTACACCTTC CASSESGTEYGYTF
many TRBJ1-2 NA TRBV7-2 TGTGCCAGCAGCTTCCAGGGGTCTGGCTACACCTTC CASSFQGSGYTF
NA TRBJ2-2 TRBD2 TRBV24-1 TGTGCCACCAGTGATCGGGACTACCGTACCGGGGAGCTGTTTTTT CATSDRDYRTGELFF
NA TRBJ1-1 NA TRBV7-9 TGTGCCAGCAGCTTAAGTTTTTTGAACACTGAAGCTTTCTTT CASSLSFLNTEAFF
once TRBJ2-7 TRBD1 TRBV12-3/TRBV12-4 TGTGCCAGCAGTCCCCAGGACAGGGTCTACGAGCAGTACTTC CASSPQDRVYEQYF
NA TRBJ2-7 NA TRBV27 TGTGCCAGCAGTTTTTTCATGGGGACTCCTTACGAGCAGTACTTC CASSFFMGTPYEQYF
NA TRBJ1-2 NA TRBV2 TGTGCCAGCAGTGAAGCATGGGCAAACTATGGCTACACCTTC CASSEAWANYGYTF
many TRBJ2-5 TRBD1 TRBV7-6 TGTGCCAGCAGGCGCAGAGACAGGGACCAAGAGACCCAGTACTTC CASRRRDRDQETQYF
few TRBJ2-2 TRBD1 TRBV6-5 TGTGCCAGCAGCCAGGCGGCAGGGGGTAACACCGGGGAGCTGTTTTTT CASSQAAGGNTGELFF
NA TRBJ2-1 NA TRBV2 TGTGCCAACCCCTCAAGGGGGGGGGGGTACAATGAGCAGTTCTTC CANPSRGGGYNEQFF
few TRBJ1-1 NA TRBV4-1 TGCGCCAGCAGCCAATACCGGGCGGTTGGGGGGACTGAAGCTTTCTTT CASSQYRAVGGTEAFF
NA TRBJ2-3 TRBD1 TRBV11-2 TGTGCCAGCAGCTTCCGGGACAGGGTATTAGATACGCAGTATTTT CASSFRDRVLDTQYF
NA TRBJ2-2 NA TRBV24-1 TGTGCCACCAGTGATTTCGCCGGGGAGCTGTTTTTT CATSDFAGELFF
NA TRBJ2-2 TRBD2 TRBV28 TGTGCCAGCTCCCTTTCAGCGGGGGGGCGGACCACCGGGGAGCTGTTTTTT CASSLSAGGRTTGELFF
NA TRBJ2-2 NA TRBV6-1 TGTGCCAGCAGTGAAGGCCAGGGGATGCCGGGGGAGCTGTTTTTT CASSEGQGMPGELFF
NA TRBJ2-5 TRBD2 TRBV6-1 TGTGCCAGCAGTCCCGGACTAGCGGGGGTGAAGACCCAGTACTTC CASSPGLAGVKTQYF
NA TRBJ1-1 NA TRBV2 TGTGCCAGCAAAGCCAAGGGGTGGGCTTTCTTT CASKAKGWAFF
NA TRBJ1-2 NA TRBV20-1 TGCAGTGCCAAAAGGGACCACCTGATGGGAGGCTACACCTTC CSAKRDHLMGGYTF
NA TRBJ1-1 NA TRBV7-6 TGTGTCAGCACCACGAGGGAAGCTTTCTTT CVSTTREAFF
few TRBJ1-1 TRBD1 TRBV7-9 TGTGCCAGCACCTCGACCAGAGGGGGCGAAACTGAAGCTTTCTTT CASTSTRGGETEAFF
NA TRBJ2-2 NA TRBV9 TGTGCCAGCAGCATCCACTCTAAACGGGGAGCTAACACCGGGGAGCTGTTTTTT CASSIHSKRGANTGELFF
NA TRBJ2-1 NA TRBV7-8 TGTGCCAGCAGCTTATGGCCCACAACGGGCAATGAGCAGTTCTTC CASSLWPTTGNEQFF
NA TRBJ2-3 TRBD2 TRBV15 TGTGCCACCAGCAGAGAGCAGGGACTAGCGGGGGGCACAGATACGCAGTATTTT CATSREQGLAGGTDTQYF
few TRBJ2-1 NA TRBV4-1 TGCGCCAGCAGCCAAGTTCCCATGAGCTCCTACAATGAGCAGTTCTTC CASSQVPMSSYNEQFF
few TRBJ1-1 NA TRBV6-2/TRBV6-3 TGTGCCAGCAGTTACGCCGGACCCATATTTAACACTGAAGCTTTCTTT CASSYAGPIFNTEAFF
few TRBJ2-1 TRBD2 TRBV6-2/TRBV6-3 TGTGCCAGCACTCCCAACGGGGGGGTAGAATACAATGAGCAGTTCTTC CASTPNGGVEYNEQFF
few TRBJ1-2 TRBD1 TRBV12-5 TGTGCTAGTGGCGAGACAGGGTTTTTTGGCTACACCTTC CASGETGFFGYTF
few TRBJ2-5 NA TRBV7-9 TGTGCCAGCAGCTCGGACAGAAGGTACCAAGAGACCCAGTACTTC CASSSDRRYQETQYF
few TRBJ2-2 NA TRBV28 TGTGCCAGCGGGACGGGGTTGAGTACCGGGGAGCTGTTTTTT CASGTGLSTGELFF
NA TRBJ2-5 TRBD2 TRBV12-3/TRBV12-4 TGTGCCAGCAGTCTGGGACTAGCGGGACCCCAGACCCAGTACTTC CASSLGLAGPQTQYF
NA TRBJ1-2 NA TRBV28 TGTGCCAGCAGTTTAGGAGAAAACTTCTATGGCTACACCTTC CASSLGENFYGYTF
NA TRBJ1-1 TRBD1 TRBV7-6 TGTGCCAGCAGCCATCGACAGGGGGTTGACGCTTTCTTT CASSHRQGVDAFF
few TRBJ1-2 NA TRBV6-2/TRBV6-3 TGTGCCAGCAGTTTTAACGCGCGGGGCTCCACCTTC CASSFNARGSTF
NA TRBJ2-2 NA TRBV15 TGTGCCACCAGCATCCTCCCCATAGACACCGGGGAGCTGTTTTTT CATSILPIDTGELFF
NA TRBJ1-6 NA TRBV27 TGTGCCAGCAGTGTAATCGGGTTTAATAGTTCACCCCTCCACTTT CASSVIGFNSSPLHF
NA TRBJ2-5 TRBD2 TRBV27 TGTGCCAGCTTGGGGAGGACTAGCGGGGGGGAAGAGACCCAGTACTTC CASLGRTSGGEETQYF
few TRBJ2-1 TRBD2 TRBV29-1 TGCAGCGTTGCTGGACTAGCGGGTTACAATGAGCAGTTCTTC CSVAGLAGYNEQFF
few TRBJ2-5 NA TRBV7-6 TGTGCCAGCAGCCTCGGCCGGGGGGCGCGGGAGACCCAGTACTTC CASSLGRGARETQYF
few TRBJ2-3 NA TRBV5-4 TGTGCCAGCAGCACGGCTACGGATACGCAGTATTTT CASSTATDTQYF
NA TRBJ2-6 NA TRBV29-1 TGCAGCGTTCCAGAGAACTCTGGGGCCAACGTCCTGACTTTC CSVPENSGANVLTF
NA TRBJ2-1 TRBD2 TRBV6-5 TGTGCCAGCAGTCCCCGTAGCGGGGGGACCAATGAGCAGTTCTTC CASSPRSGGTNEQFF
NA TRBJ1-1 NA TRBV20-1 TGCAGTGCTAGAGATTTCGGGCCTAGGGGCACTGAAGCTTTCTTT CSARDFGPRGTEAFF
few TRBJ2-7 NA TRBV7-8 TGTGCCAGCAGCGTCAAACTAATCCTCGAGCAGTACTTC CASSVKLILEQYF
NA TRBJ2-2 NA TRBV20-1 TGCAGTGCTAGAGATCAGAGGAGCGGGGAGCTGTTTTTT CSARDQRSGELFF
NA TRBJ1-1 NA TRBV7-9 TGTGCCAGCGAGATAGGGGGGAACACTGAAGCTTTCTTT CASEIGGNTEAFF